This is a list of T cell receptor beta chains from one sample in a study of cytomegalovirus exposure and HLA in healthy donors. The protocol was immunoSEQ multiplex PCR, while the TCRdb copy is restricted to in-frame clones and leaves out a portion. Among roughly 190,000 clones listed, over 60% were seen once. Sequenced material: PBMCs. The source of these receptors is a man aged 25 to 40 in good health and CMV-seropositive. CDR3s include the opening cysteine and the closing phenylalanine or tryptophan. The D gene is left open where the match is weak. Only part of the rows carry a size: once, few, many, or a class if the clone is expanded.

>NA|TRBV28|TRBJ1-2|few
CASSTLDGGYGYTF
TGTGCCAGCAGTACATTGGACGGAGGATATGGCTACACCTTC
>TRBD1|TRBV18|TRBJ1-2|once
CASSPLQGNNYGYTF
TGTGCCAGCTCACCGCTACAGGGGAATAACTATGGCTACACCTTC
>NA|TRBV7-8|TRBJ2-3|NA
CASSPRQTVGDTQYF
TGTGCCAGCAGCCCACGACAGACGGTGGGGGATACGCAGTATTTT
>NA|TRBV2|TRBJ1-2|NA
CASGTTLTNEAF
TGTGCCTCAGGGACTACTCTGACTAATGAGGCCTTC
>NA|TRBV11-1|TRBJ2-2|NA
CASSHGLNSGELFF
TGTGCCAGCAGCCACGGACTAAACTCCGGGGAGCTGTTTTTT
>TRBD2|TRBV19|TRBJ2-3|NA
CASSISLLAGVGTDTQYF
TGTGCCAGTAGTATATCCCTCTTAGCGGGGGTGGGCACAGATACGCAGTATTTT
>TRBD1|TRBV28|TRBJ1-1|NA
CASRTGVHGTEAFF
TGTGCCAGCAGGACAGGGGTGCACGGCACTGAAGCTTTCTTT
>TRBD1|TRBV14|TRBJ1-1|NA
CASSLQGTNTEAFF
TGTGCCAGCAGCCTACAGGGGACGAACACTGAAGCTTTCTTT
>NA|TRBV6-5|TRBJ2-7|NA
CASSSGTPSWQYF
TGTGCCAGCAGTAGCGGGACACCATCGTGGCAGTACTTC
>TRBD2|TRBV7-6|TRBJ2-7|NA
CASSWGLARAEQYF
TGTGCCAGCAGCTGGGGACTAGCGAGGGCCGAGCAGTACTTC
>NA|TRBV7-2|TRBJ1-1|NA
CASSLARGNTEAFF
TGTGCCAGCAGCTTAGCCAGAGGGAACACTGAAGCTTTCTTT
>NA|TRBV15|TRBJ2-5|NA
CATSRDWTGTQYF
TGTGCCACCAGCAGAGATTGGACTGGCACCCAGTACTTC
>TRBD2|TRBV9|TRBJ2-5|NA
CASRSTCFRGGRAEETQYF
TGTGCCAGCAGAAGTACTTGCTTTAGGGGCGGGAGGGCCGAGGAGACCCAGTACTTC
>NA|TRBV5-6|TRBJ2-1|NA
CASSILDEQFF
TGTGCCAGCAGCATACTAGATGAGCAGTTCTTC
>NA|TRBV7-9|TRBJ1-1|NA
CASSFTGSTEAFF
TGTGCCAGCAGCTTTACAGGGAGTACTGAAGCTTTCTTT
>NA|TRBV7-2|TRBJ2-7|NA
CASRKTAPSYEQYF
TGTGCCAGCAGGAAGACAGCACCTTCCTACGAGCAGTACTTC
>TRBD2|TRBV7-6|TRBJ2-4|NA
CASSLGGGIQYF
TGTGCCAGCAGCTTAGGGGGGGGGATTCAGTACTTC
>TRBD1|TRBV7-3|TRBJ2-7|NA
CASSRTGGRYEQYF
TGTGCCAGCAGCCGGACAGGGGGGCGCTACGAGCAGTACTTC
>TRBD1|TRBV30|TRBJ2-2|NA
CAWSSTGGTGELFF
TGTGCCTGGAGTAGCACAGGGGGAACCGGGGAGCTGTTTTTT
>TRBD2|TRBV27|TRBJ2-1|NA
CASSLSPSLAGEILGEQFF
TGTGCCAGCAGTTTATCGCCCTCACTAGCGGGAGAGATTTTAGGTGAGCAGTTCTTC
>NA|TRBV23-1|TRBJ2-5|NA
CASSQSSRGAGPRETQYF
TGCGCCAGCAGCCAGTCCTCCCGGGGGGCAGGGCCCAGGGAGACCCAGTACTTC
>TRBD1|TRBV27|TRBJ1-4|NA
CASSLGSEGAPTNEKLFF
TGTGCCAGCAGTTTGGGCTCCGAGGGGGCGCCTACTAATGAAAAACTGTTTTTT
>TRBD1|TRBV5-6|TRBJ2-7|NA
CASTPGTGYHEQYF
TGTGCCAGCACCCCCGGGACAGGGTACCACGAGCAGTACTTC
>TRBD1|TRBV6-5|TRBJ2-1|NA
CASSSPGQGYNEQFF
TGTGCCAGCAGTTCTCCGGGACAGGGGTACAATGAGCAGTTCTTC
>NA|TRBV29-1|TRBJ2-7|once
CSVDPSGTNYEQYF
TGCAGCGTTGATCCCTCCGGGACAAATTACGAGCAGTACTTC
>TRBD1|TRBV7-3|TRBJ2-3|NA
CASSPTGTGAIYLAEYTDTQYF
TGTGCCAGCAGCCCGACCGGGACAGGGGCGATCTACCTAGCGGAATACACAGATACGCAGTATTTT
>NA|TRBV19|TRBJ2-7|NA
CASSIGRGYEQYF
TGTGCCAGTAGTATAGGGCGGGGATACGAGCAGTACTTC
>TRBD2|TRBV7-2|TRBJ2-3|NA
CASSSATSRGVRIDTQYF
TGTGCCAGCAGCTCCGCGACTTCGCGGGGGGTAAGGATAGATACGCAGTATTTT
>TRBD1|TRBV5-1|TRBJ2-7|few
CASSRKTGDYEQYF
TGCGCCAGCAGCCGGAAGACAGGGGACTACGAGCAGTACTTC
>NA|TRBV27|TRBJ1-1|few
CASSPMGGGAALNTEAFF
TGTGCCAGCAGCCCCATGGGAGGGGGGGCAGCATTGAACACTGAAGCTTTCTTT
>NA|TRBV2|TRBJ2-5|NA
CASDYLGQETQYF
TGTGCCAGCGACTACCTGGGGCAAGAGACCCAGTACTTC
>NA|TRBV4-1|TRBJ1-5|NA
CASSQAGRHSNQPQHF
TGCGCCAGCAGCCAAGCCGGAAGACATAGCAATCAGCCCCAGCATTTT
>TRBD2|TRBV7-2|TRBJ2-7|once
CASSLELAGGSYEQYF
TGTGCCAGCAGCTTAGAACTAGCGGGGGGCTCCTACGAGCAGTACTTC
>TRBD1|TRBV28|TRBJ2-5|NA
CASSPGTGANQETQYF
TGTGCCAGCAGTCCTGGGACAGGGGCAAATCAAGAGACCCAGTACTTC
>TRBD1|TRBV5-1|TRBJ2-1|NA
CASGTGGSGEQFF
TGCGCCAGCGGTACAGGGGGATCAGGTGAGCAGTTCTTC
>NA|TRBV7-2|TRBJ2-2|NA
CASSLQGRELFF
TGTGCCAGCAGCCTACAGGGCCGGGAGCTGTTTTTT
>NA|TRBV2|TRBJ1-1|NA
CASSASPAGASFF
TGTGCCAGCAGTGCCTCCCCGGCGGGGGCGTCTTTCTTT
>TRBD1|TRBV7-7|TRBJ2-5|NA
CASSLARQGAGETQYF
TGTGCTAGCAGCTTAGCAAGACAGGGGGCAGGGGAGACCCAGTACTTC
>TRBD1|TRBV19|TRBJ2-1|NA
CASSIRGQGGYEQFF
TGTGCCAGTAGTATACGGGGACAGGGAGGCTATGAGCAGTTCTTC
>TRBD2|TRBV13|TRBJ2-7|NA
CASSSGTSGSSYEQYF
TGTGCCAGCAGCTCCGGGACTAGCGGGAGCTCCTACGAGCAGTACTTC
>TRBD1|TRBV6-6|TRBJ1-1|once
CASNVQGANTEAFF
TGTGCCAGCAACGTACAGGGGGCGAACACTGAAGCTTTCTTT
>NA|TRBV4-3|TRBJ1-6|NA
CASSQGTVGPYNSPLHF
TGCGCCAGCAGCCAAGGGACGGTGGGGCCCTATAATTCACCCCTCCACTTT
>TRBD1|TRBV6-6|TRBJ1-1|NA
CASSYRTGVEAFF
TGTGCCAGCAGTTACCGGACAGGTGTTGAAGCTTTCTTT
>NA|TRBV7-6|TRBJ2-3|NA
CASSQGTGISTDTQYF
TGTGCCAGCAGTCAGGGGACGGGAATTAGCACAGATACGCAGTATTTT
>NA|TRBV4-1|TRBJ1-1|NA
CASSQSTEGGVHEAFF
TGCGCCAGCAGCCAATCCACCGAAGGAGGGGTACACGAAGCTTTCTTT
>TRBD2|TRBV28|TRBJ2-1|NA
CASSLSTSGISNEQFF
TGTGCCAGCAGTTTATCGACTAGCGGGATTAGCAATGAGCAGTTCTTC
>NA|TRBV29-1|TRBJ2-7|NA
CSVRRYGESSYEQYF
TGCAGCGTCCGAAGGTACGGGGAGAGCTCCTACGAGCAGTACTTC